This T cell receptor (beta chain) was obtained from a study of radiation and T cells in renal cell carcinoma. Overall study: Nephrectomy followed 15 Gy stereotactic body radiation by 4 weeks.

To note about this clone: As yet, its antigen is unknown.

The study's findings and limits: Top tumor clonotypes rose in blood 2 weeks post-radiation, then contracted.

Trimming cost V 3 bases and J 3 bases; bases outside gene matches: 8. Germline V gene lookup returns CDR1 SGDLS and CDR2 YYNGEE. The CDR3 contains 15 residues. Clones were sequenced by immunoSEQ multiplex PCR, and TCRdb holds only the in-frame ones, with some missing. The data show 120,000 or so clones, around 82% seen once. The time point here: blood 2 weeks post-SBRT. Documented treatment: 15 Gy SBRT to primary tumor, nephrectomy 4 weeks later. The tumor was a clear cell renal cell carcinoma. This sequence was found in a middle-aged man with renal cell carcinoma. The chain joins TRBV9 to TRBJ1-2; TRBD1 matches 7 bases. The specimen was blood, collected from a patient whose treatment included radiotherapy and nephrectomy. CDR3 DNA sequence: TGTGCCAGCAGCGCGGAGACAGGGATGGACTATGGCTACACCTTC. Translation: CASSAETGMDYGYTF.